These 26 T cell receptor beta chains came from one sample sequenced in a study of T cells in tumors after PD-1 blockade. Sequenced by immunoSEQ multiplex PCR; TCRdb stores in-frame clones only, minus some. The repertoire includes about 47,000 clones, nearly 80% of them detected once, and approximately 16% sits in the top ten. The material was PBMCs, obtained before anti-PD-1 treatment. These receptors originate from a human donor with basal cell carcinoma.

This clone showed up just once. The rearrangement uses TRBV28 and TRBJ1-2; 8 positions agree with TRBD1. The CDR3 totals 15 residues. Trimming cost V 6 bases and J 5 bases; bases outside gene matches: 11. Germline V lookup: CDR1 MDHEN, CDR2 SYDVKM. CDR3 bases: TGTGCCAGCAGGCCCGGGACAGGCGGCCGTTATGGCTACACCTTC. Translation: CASRPGTGGRYGYTF.

The genes are TRBV28 and TRBJ2-1; D perhaps matches TRBD1 (5 bases). The CDR3 has 14 residues. The V end lost 7 bases, the J end lost 2 bases, and 12 bases lay between the germline ends. CDR1 is MDHEN and CDR2 is SYDVKM in the germline V gene. CDR3 region: CASTPGRAYNEQFF. DNA for the CDR3: TGTGCCAGCACTCCGGGCAGGGCCTACAATGAGCAGTTCTTC.

This rearrangement joins TRBV2 to TRBJ1-2, with 10 bases aligning to TRBD1. The CDR3 length is 15 residues. V dropped 5 bases and J dropped 3; count of bases not matched to a gene: 6. Germline V gene data show CDR1 as SNHLY and CDR2 as FYNNEI. Here the CDR3 DNA reads TGTGCCAGCAGTTCTCGGGACAGGGGTGACTATGGCTACACCTTC. Its translation is CASSSRDRGDYGYTF.

The rearrangement joins TRBV28 to TRBJ2-7; the D gene is possibly TRBD1 (6 bases). Germline V lookup: CDR1 MDHEN, CDR2 SYDVKM. V was pared by 6 bases and J by 3 bases, with 18 bases between. This CDR3 contains 15 residues. The CDR3 here is CASSLQGSIIYEQYF. CDR3 nucleotide sequence: TGTGCCAGCAGCCTACAGGGATCCATAATCTACGAGCAGTACTTC.

The CDR3: CASSPRNQETQYF. DNA for the CDR3: TGTGCCAGCAGCCCTAGGAACCAAGAGACCCAGTACTTC. V usage is TRBV7-3 and J usage is TRBJ2-5, with D unresolved. The CDR3 contains 13 residues. Trimming pared 5 bases from V and 0 bases from J, leaving 7 bases between. Germline V lookup: CDR1 SGHTA, CDR2 FQGTGA.

The chain links TRBV19 to TRBJ2-3, with 10 positions matching TRBD1. Germline V CDR1 and CDR2: LNHDA, SQIVND (reference sequence). The CDR3 contains 16 residues. V was pared by 5 bases and J by 6 bases, with 11 bases of the junction left unmatched. CDR3 in DNA: TGTGCCAGTAGTGTCCCTCGGGGACAGGGGCGGGATACGCAGTATTTT. Its translation is CASSVPRGQGRDTQYF. The complete variable domain, with remaining parts taken from reference TRBV19 and TRBJ2-3, reads DGGITQSPKYLFRKEGQNVTLSCEQNLNHDAMYWYRQDPGQGLRLIYYSQIVNDFQKGDIAEGYSVSREKKESFPLTVTSAQKNPTAFYLCASSVPRGQGRDTQYFGPGTRLTVL.

This chain links TRBV7-3 with TRBJ2-1; possibly TRBD2 for D (5 bases). V shed 5 bases and J shed 8 bases, with 13 bases lying between them. This CDR3 region has 13 residues. In germline, CDR1 is SGHTA, CDR2 FQGTGA. CDR3 sequence (DNA): TGTGCCAGCAGCGCCGACTACCCGGATGAGCAGTTCTTC. It translates to CASSADYPDEQFF.

V and J are TRBV5-5 and TRBJ2-3; TRBD1 agrees at 10 bases. The CDR3 is 16 residues long. The J segment lost 4 bases and the V segment lost 3 bases, leaving 8 bases of the junction unmatched. Germline V gene lookup returns CDR1 SGHKS and CDR2 YYEKEE (reference sequence). The CDR3 spells CASSSYGTGDPDTQYF. The CDR3 nucleotides are TGTGCCAGCAGCTCCTACGGGACAGGGGATCCAGATACGCAGTATTTT.

The chain carries TRBV7-2 and TRBJ2-5, with 8 nucleotides matching TRBD2. V was pared by 3 bases and J by 4 bases, with 7 bases of the junction left unmatched. This CDR3 comprises 15 residues. Germline CDR1 reads SGHTA; CDR2 reads FQGNSA. The chain's CDR3 is CASSFLAGSAETQYF. In DNA form, the CDR3 reads TGTGCCAGCAGCTTTTTAGCGGGGAGCGCAGAGACCCAGTACTTC.

The chain uses TRBV28 and TRBJ2-7, with 7 bases lining up with TRBD1. Unmatched junction bases numbered 4, after V lost 5 bases and J lost 0 bases. This CDR3 spans 14 amino acids. The V gene's germline CDR1 is MDHEN and CDR2 SYDVKM. In DNA form, the CDR3 reads TGTGCCAGCAGTCTAACAGGGGTCTCCTACGAGCAGTACTTC. Protein sequence: CASSLTGVSYEQYF.

In this sample, this clone turned up a few times. The chain combines TRBV7-2 with TRBJ1-2; weak D call: TRBD1 (6 bases). Deletions cut 2 bases from V and 6 bases from J, with 10 bases between. CDR3 length: 13 amino acids. From germline, CDR1 is SGHTA and CDR2 FQGNSA. This CDR3 is CASSLQAGDGYTF. CDR3 bases: TGTGCCAGCAGCTTACAGGCAGGGGATGGCTACACCTTC.

The chain is built from TRBV12-3 or TRBV12-4 and TRBJ2-7, with D possibly TRBD1 on 6 matching bases. V gave up 6 bases and J gave up 2 bases, with 8 bases separating them. This CDR3 is 12 amino acids long. The CDR3 is CASRQGTYEQYF. The CDR3 DNA sequence: TGTGCCAGCAGACAGGGTACCTACGAGCAGTACTTC.

The chain employs TRBV5-1 and TRBJ2-2; TRBD1 aligns across 10 bases. Germline V gene data show CDR1 as SGHRS and CDR2 as YFSETQ. Trimming at V came to 0 bases and at J to 5 bases, leaving 1 base not matched to a gene. The length of the CDR3 is 15 residues. CDR3 protein: CASSLEDRGTGELFF. In DNA form, the CDR3 reads TGCGCCAGCAGCTTGGAGGACAGGGGGACCGGGGAGCTGTTTTTT. The whole variable domain, filled in from reference TRBV5-1 and TRBJ2-2, reads KAGVTQTPRYLIKTRGQQVTLSCSPISGHRSVSWYQQTPGQGLQFLFEYFSETQRNKGNFPGRFSGRQFSNSRSEMNVSTLELGDSALYLCASSLEDRGTGELFFGEGSRLTVL.

The V call is TRBV7-9, the J call TRBJ2-2; 11 positions agree with TRBD2. The CDR3 is 16 residues long. J gave up 7 bases and V 4 bases, and 8 bases lay outside the gene matches. CDR1 and CDR2 (germline): SEHNR, FQNEAQ (reference sequence). In nucleotides, the CDR3 is TGTGCCAGCAGCTCCCTTAGCGGGGGGGCCTTCGGGGAGCTGTTTTTT. Translation: CASSSLSGGAFGELFF.

This clone was observed a handful of times. The gene calls are TRBV1 and TRBJ1-5. TRBV1 is recorded as a pseudogene. This CDR3 has 17 residues. The CDR3 sequence is CTSSREGSRFSNQPQHF. CDR3 DNA: TGCACCAGCAGCCGTGAGGGTTCCCGATTCTCCAATCAGCCCCAGCATTTT.

The chain recombines TRBV5-1 with TRBJ1-1, with D possibly TRBD1 on 5 matching bases. Germline lookup yields CDR1 SGHRS and CDR2 YFSETQ. Trimming took 2 bases from V and 7 from J, leaving 21 bases between them. This CDR3 comprises 16 residues. CDR3 sequence: CASSLILGAEGNEAFF. In DNA, the CDR3 is TGCGCCAGCAGCTTAATCTTAGGGGCCGAAGGGAATGAAGCTTTCTTT.

V and J are TRBV4-2 and TRBJ2-1, with 10 bases aligning to TRBD1. The V gene's germline CDR1 is LGHNA and CDR2 YNFKEQ. V was clipped by 4 bases and J by 9 bases; unmatched bases: 9. The CDR3 is made up of 15 amino acids. CDR3 DNA: TGTGCCAGCAGCCGGGGGGGACAGGGGAGGGGTGAGCAGTTCTTC. Its translation is CASSRGGQGRGEQFF.

In this sample, this clone is medium-sized (0.01 to 0.1%). The chain is built from TRBV6-5 and TRBJ1-1, with D possibly TRBD1 on 6 matching bases. Trimming left V 7 bases short and J 11 bases short, with 20 bases between. The CDR3 runs to 13 residues. Germline assignment: CDR1 MNHEY and CDR2 SVGAGI. The CDR3 DNA sequence: TGTGCCAGCACCGCATGGGGGGCATTTAGGGCTTTCTTT. Its translation: CASTAWGAFRAFF.

The chain joins TRBV7-9 to TRBJ1-1; the D gene is possibly TRBD1 (6 bases). Trimming took 7 bases from V and 2 from J, leaving 14 bases between them. The CDR3 totals 14 residues. Germline V CDR1 and CDR2: SEHNR, FQNEAQ (reference sequence). CDR3: CASTPQGANTEAFF. Written as DNA, the CDR3 is TGTGCCAGCACCCCACAGGGTGCAAACACTGAAGCTTTCTTT.

The chain carries TRBV6-1 and TRBJ1-5; 8 nucleotides align to TRBD1. Looked up from germline, CDR1 is MNHNS and CDR2 is SASEGT. The V gene end was trimmed by 0 bases and the J gene end by 0 bases; junction bases not matched to a gene: 4. This CDR3 has 17 amino acids. The CDR3 DNA follows: TGTGCCAGCAGTGAAGCGAGGGACAGGCTTAGCAATCAGCCCCAGCATTTT. Its translation is CASSEARDRLSNQPQHF.

The chain has TRBV19 and TRBJ2-5; D perhaps matches TRBD1 (5 bases). Germline values: CDR1 LNHDA, CDR2 SQIVND (reference sequence). The CDR3 is made up of 13 amino acids. V was pared by 6 bases and J by 7 bases, with 15 bases between. CDR3 bases: TGTGCCAGTAGCGGCCAAGACAGAGGGACCCAGTACTTC. This gives the protein CASSGQDRGTQYF.

This clone was counted only a few times. This chain uses TRBV5-1 with TRBJ1-3; D unclear. Germline CDR1 reads SGHRS; CDR2 reads YFSETQ. CDR3 length equals 15 residues. Trimming left V 0 bases short and J 4 bases short, with 11 bases between. Here the CDR3 reads CASSLGPGEGNTIYF. CDR3 nucleotides: TGCGCCAGCAGCTTGGGTCCTGGCGAGGGAAACACCATATATTTT.

The chain combines TRBV28 with TRBJ1-1; D is possibly TRBD1 (6 bases). This CDR3 has 15 residues. V lost 8 bases and J 2 bases, leaving 18 bases between the germline ends. From germline, CDR1 is MDHEN and CDR2 SYDVKM. The CDR3 loop is CASPPMGGPNTEAFF. DNA for the CDR3: TGTGCCAGCCCCCCGATGGGGGGCCCTAACACTGAAGCTTTCTTT. The whole variable domain, remainder taken from reference TRBV28 and TRBJ1-1, is DVKVTQSSRYLVKRTGEKVFLECVQDMDHENMFWYRQDPGLGLRLIYFSYDVKMKEKGDIPEGYSVSREKKERFSLILESASTNQTSMYLCASPPMGGPNTEAFFGQGTRLTVV.

This clone was counted between two and nine times. The chain carries TRBV27 and TRBJ2-7; D is undetermined. Per germline, CDR1 MNHEY and CDR2 SMNVEV (reference sequence). The ends were cut back, 3 bases at V and 2 bases at J, with 5 bases in the middle. The CDR3 contains 12 residues. CDR3 protein: CASSFNAYEQYF. The CDR3 DNA reads TGTGCCAGCAGTTTCAACGCCTACGAGCAGTACTTC.

The chain links TRBV5-1 to TRBJ2-1; D is uncertain. The CDR3 covers 15 residues. Looked up from germline, CDR1 is SGHRS and CDR2 is YFSETQ. The V end was cut by 4 bases, the J end by 4 bases, with 15 bases between. The CDR3 coding sequence is TGCGCCAGCAGCGCCGACGGTAGTCCATACAATGAGCAGTTCTTC. It yields the protein CASSADGSPYNEQFF.

Turning to this clone: The junction and the germline gene differ at one end; a read error may be behind it. The chain uses TRBV28 and TRBJ1-1, with D possibly matching TRBD1 (6 bases). CDR1 and CDR2 (germline): MDHEN, SYDVKM. This CDR3 contains 14 residues. The DNA of the CDR3 is TGTGCCAGCAGCTTATCTCCAGGGGAAACTGAAGCTTTCTTT. Amino acid sequence: CASSLSPGETEAFF.